The clone carrying this T cell receptor (beta chain) was counted ten times or more. Antigen: not known. The entry originates in a study of post-analysis software for immune sequencing data. Across the study: Secondary progressive, relapsing-remitting and progressive-relapsing multiple sclerosis were among the included disease courses. Points from the study as a whole: Those samples that were prepared in the same batch co-clustered strongly by F measure. Comparison with controls showed significantly lower normalized Chao1 diversity in multiple sclerosis patients. Several TRBV segments were more frequent in patients than controls; TRBV5-6, TRBV5-1 and TRBV20-1 belonged to this group.

V lost 0 bases to trimming and J lost 10 bases, with 13 bases between them. This CDR3 is 13 amino acids long. Germline loops: CDR1 MNHEY, CDR2 SVGAGI. The TCR beta cDNA libraries contained unique molecular identifiers. Yield was approximately 500,000 cDNA molecules from around 1 to 9.1 million T cells. Each CDR3 protein is one row after TCRdb ran MiXCR on the PCR reads. The sample gives more than 500,000 distinct CDR3 sequences, approximately 31% of which show up once; 4.5% to 7.5% is in the top ten. This chain uses TRBV6-5 with TRBJ2-7, with TRBD1 as a possible D gene (5 bases). This receptor was obtained from a girl under 18 with multiple sclerosis. The sample taken for sequencing was blood. CDR3 in amino acids: CASSYSTQGNQYF. Here the CDR3 DNA reads TGTGCCAGCAGTTACTCGACTCAGGGAAACCAGTACTTC.